Sequencing of this T cell receptor beta chain was carried out in a study of shared clonotypes between healthy human individuals. Looking at the study overall: The study drew on two women and a few men aged 18 to 49 as donors. Each donor had three CD4 naive, three CD4 memory, two CD8 naive and one CD8 memory plate. General study results and limits: The genetic and exposure-history diversity represented was limited by few donors. Around 4.9% of naive CD4 clonotypes were shared across four donors.

Naive CD8 cells lacked CD45RO, underwent positive selection for CCR7 and left out terminally differentiated effector memory CD45RA+ cells. V was cut by 3 bases and J by 2 bases, with 2 bases left in between. The length of the CDR3 is 12 residues. Germline loops: CDR1 MGHRA, CDR2 YSYEKL. This clone was observed a handful of times. Antigen specificity is unknown. This CDR3 is also generated by other DNA sequences in the sample. The protocol was immunoSEQ multiplex PCR, while the TCRdb copy is restricted to in-frame clones and leaves out a portion. Of around 2,000,000 clones in the sample, about 95% are singletons; the top ten hold roughly 1%.

V and J are TRBV4-1 and TRBJ1-5; D not certain. This clonotype originated in a man aged 18-30 years in good health. Sequencing used naive CD8+ T cells sorted from blood. In DNA, the CDR3 is TGCGCCAGCAGCCAGGGCAATCAGCCCCAGCATTTT. Its protein is CASSQGNQPQHF.